These 8 T cell receptor beta chains share one sample of origin, sequenced in a study of T cells in localized non-small cell lung cancer. Sequencing used immunoSEQ multiplex PCR; TCRdb keeps in-frame clones, though not all of them. The sample contains almost 35,000 clones, 93% of which appear only once. The sample in question was peripheral blood, obtained before any cancer treatment. The receptors shown here come from a female donor older than 55 with stage I lung adenocarcinoma.

The V call is TRBV29-1, the J call TRBJ2-3; 12 nucleotides match TRBD2. Unmatched junction bases numbered 4, after V lost 6 bases and J lost 6 bases. The germline CDR1 and CDR2 sequences are SQVTM and ANQGSEA. The CDR3 is 13 residues long. The CDR3 bases are TGCAGCGTAAGACTAGCGGGAGAGGATACGCAGTATTTT. This sequence encodes CSVRLAGEDTQYF.

V usage is TRBV21-1 and J usage is TRBJ1-2; the D call of TRBD1 is as the table states it, not checked on the DNA. TRBV21-1 is a documented pseudogene. The CDR3 length is 14 residues. CDR3 in amino acids: CASSKKDRGWGYTF. The CDR3 DNA sequence: TGTGCCAGCAGCAAAAAGGACAGGGGATGGGGCTACACCTTC.

The chain couples TRBV18 to TRBJ1-3; D might be TRBD1 (5 bases). V was clipped by 6 bases and J by 0 bases, with 15 bases between them. Germline-derived CDR1 and CDR2 are KGHSH and LQKENI. The CDR3 is 16 residues long. CDR3 region: CASSMDQGSSGNTIYF. DNA of the CDR3: TGTGCCAGCTCTATGGACCAGGGCAGCTCTGGAAACACCATATATTTT.

The chain carries TRBV10-3 and TRBJ2-7; possibly TRBD2 for D (5 bases). Germline lookup yields CDR1 ENHRY and CDR2 SYGVKD. The CDR3 runs to 12 residues. With 6 bases removed from V and 0 bases from J, the gap between germline ends came to 6 bases. The CDR3 loop is CAIRGSSYEQYF. In DNA form, the CDR3 reads TGTGCCATCAGGGGGAGCTCCTACGAGCAGTACTTC.

The chain links TRBV9 to TRBJ2-2, with D unclear. Trimming cost V 4 bases and J 4 bases, with 14 bases left between them. The CDR3 extends over 15 amino acids. Germline CDR1 SGDLS, CDR2 YYNGEE. The CDR3 loop reads CASSPRAGFTGELFF. The CDR3 nucleotides read TGTGCCAGCAGCCCCCGGGCAGGATTCACCGGGGAGCTGTTTTTT.

The V and J genes are TRBV9 and TRBJ1-4; D gene uncertain. The V end was cut by 0 bases, the J end by 4 bases, with 7 bases between. Looked up from germline, CDR1 is SGDLS and CDR2 is YYNGEE. The CDR3 runs to 14 residues. The CDR3: CASSVGRINEKLFF. The CDR3 nucleotides read TGTGCCAGCAGCGTAGGACGGATTAATGAAAAACTGTTTTTT.

The rearrangement links TRBV29-1 to TRBJ2-7; tentative D call: TRBD1 (5 bases). V was trimmed by 4 bases and J by 3 bases, leaving 7 bases between them. This CDR3 has 11 amino acids. CDR1 is SQVTM and CDR2 is ANQGSEA in the germline V gene. The CDR3 DNA follows: TGCAGCGTTGGTGACAGCTACGAGCAGTACGTC. It encodes CSVGDSYEQYV.

This chain links TRBV19 with TRBJ2-7; D might be TRBD1 (5 bases). The CDR3 covers 15 residues. With 1 base removed from V and 0 bases from J, the gap between germline ends came to 10 bases. Germline CDR1 LNHDA, CDR2 SQIVND (reference sequence). DNA for the CDR3: TGTGCCAGTAGTATAGGCACAGGCCCCTCCTACGAGCAGTACTTC. Amino acid sequence: CASSIGTGPSYEQYF.